This T cell receptor beta chain was sequenced during a study of T cells in Graves' hyperthyroidism and ophthalmopathy. Findings of the study overall: Ophthalmopathy stood apart from stable hyperthyroidism in a 13 V-J model.

At least ten counts were recorded for this clonotype. Antigen specificity is unknown. This CDR3 has 13 residues. Germline-derived CDR1 and CDR2 are SGHAT and FQNNGV. Deletions cut 4 bases from V and 0 bases from J, with 6 bases between. The CDR3 regions of TCR beta were amplified from RNA transcripts. RT-PCR in the first round (using the HTBI primer set) targeted the TCR CDR3. TCRdb reprocessed the multiplex PCR reads via MiXCR and lists one record per CDR3 protein. The table has about 580,000 distinct CDR3 sequences, approximately 15% seen once. Lactation, pregnancy, other autoimmune disease or uncontrolled infection excluded patients. The PBMCs had their origin in roughly 10 ml of fresh peripheral blood.

The source is a woman aged 25 to 39 with Graves' hyperthyroidism that later progressed to Graves' ophthalmopathy. Sequencing input: blood. The chain links TRBV11-2 to TRBJ2-5, with no clear D. CDR3 sequence reads: CASSSTHQETQYF. Here the CDR3 DNA reads TGTGCCAGCAGCTCAACCCACCAAGAGACCCAGTACTTC.